The entry that follows covers one T cell receptor (beta chain) sequence. This receptor's antigen is unknown. Base qualities are missing; no much larger clone stands one base away. The CDR3, cysteine through phenylalanine, is 17 amino acids long. Only CDR3 DNA is held: 51 bases, read in frame from base 1. The source of the sample is a study of blood T cell repertoires in COVID-19 (TCRdb year 2020). For context, the study as a whole: The collaborator samples originated in the United States, Italy and Spain and spanned the acute and convalescent phases of COVID-19. The dataset comprised deeply sampled blood TCRbeta repertoires from subjects exposed to, actively infected with, or recovered from COVID-19. A de-identified subject ID, COVID-19 status, age in years and sex were almost always included in the sample metadata. The prospective study material was composed of cDNA or gDNA derived from T cells, B-cell-depleted T cells, or PBMCs. The repertoires were released in a freely available public database intended as a resource for research on the immune response to SARS-CoV-2. The samples were drawn from the first 160 participants of the ongoing ImmuneRACE study and from more than 1,000 subjects provided by 6 global collaborators. Where available, HLA class I and class II types were taken from metadata supplied by the sample provider and were not determined by assay-based typing.

TCRbeta CDR3 regions were amplified from genomic DNA by means of the immunoSEQ Assay, a bias-controlled multiplex PCR. Processing in the source paper ran as follows. Nucleated cell counts per sample were estimated from amplification of reference gene primers within the assay. To quantify the absolute abundance of each unique TCRbeta CDR3 rearrangement, sequence reads were collapsed and filtered. For each sample, productive Simpson clonality was calculated by taking the square root of Simpson's diversity index across productive rearrangements. TCRdb limited this immuneACCESS table to in-frame rearrangements with V and J called. A share of clones is missing; checked studies link under half to unresolved V genes, and the rest is unexplained. Clonal size and the V and J genes are those of that table, whereas D and trimming came from the DNA. In all, the sample holds 280,000 or so clones, and approximately 86% of those were seen once. Around 2.1% of the sample is taken by the ten largest.

Paper-wide results and their limitations: The amount of clinical and demographic metadata varied by source and participant and was provided uncurated.

Another Seattle source contributed samples from volunteer blood donors who had recovered from COVID-19. Collaborating institutions collected whole blood in K2EDTA tubes following their own protocols. For TCRbeta analysis, collaborator samples were shipped as frozen whole blood, as isolated PBMCs, or as DNA extracted from either sample type. This clonotype originated in a woman aged 30 to 39 who had recovered from COVID-19. The sequenced sample was peripheral blood. The chain is encoded by TRBV21-1 joined to TRBJ2-7; TRBD1, the table's D call, lacks a check against the DNA. TRBV21-1 is recorded as a pseudogene. The DNA sequence is given as TGTGCCAGCAGCACATATAGGACAGGGGCCAAAAACTACGAGCAGTACTTC. Translated, it gives CASSTYRTGAKNYEQYF.